The rows below give T cell receptor beta chains drawn from one sample of a study of blood T cells in healthy people across ages. TCRdb recomputed calls from the 5' RACE reads with MiXCR, one row per CDR3 protein. The sample includes 850,000 to 950,000 distinct CDR3 sequences, roughly 26% seen only once; the top ten take around a sixth. The sequenced sample was blood. These receptors all stem from a woman older than 75 in good health. Both conserved end residues are part of each CDR3. The order of the fields is clone size, J gene, CDR3 length, D gene, V gene, CDR3 protein, CDR3 DNA. D genes are given only for firm matches. Size values are once, few and many counts, or a class for expanded clones, and some rows have none.

many	TRBJ2-1	12	NA	TRBV30	CAWSAEVGEQFF	TGTGCCTGGAGTGCCGAGGTTGGGGAGCAGTTCTTC
NA	TRBJ1-1	15	NA	TRBV11-2	CASTLSGGRGTEAFF	TGTGCCAGCACCCTCAGCGGGGGGCGGGGGACTGAAGCTTTCTTT
NA	TRBJ1-2	17	NA	TRBV6-5	CASSYSNRQGANYGYTF	TGTGCCAGCAGTTACTCGAATCGGCAGGGAGCTAACTATGGCTACACCTTC
NA	TRBJ1-1	13	NA	TRBV7-2	CASSEGGATEAFF	TGTGCCAGCAGCGAAGGAGGGGCCACTGAAGCTTTCTTT
many	TRBJ2-3	19	NA	TRBV11-2	CASSLVEGGYRAIADTQYF	TGTGCCAGCAGCTTAGTAGAAGGTGGTTACAGGGCGATTGCAGATACGCAGTATTTT
many	TRBJ2-1	17	TRBD1	TRBV7-2	CASSYPPRTGQGNEQFF	TGTGCCAGCAGCTACCCCCCTCGGACAGGGCAAGGCAATGAGCAGTTCTTC
NA	TRBJ1-5	14	NA	TRBV28	CASRGRRDHRDQHF	TGTGCCAGCAGGGGCCGTCGCGATCATCGAGACCAGCATTTT
many	TRBJ2-3	11	NA	TRBV25-1	CASTGLDTQYF	TGTGCCAGCACAGGCTTAGATACGCAGTATTTT
many	TRBJ2-7	14	NA	TRBV14	CASSQDLKGSEQYF	TGTGCCAGCAGCCAAGATCTTAAAGGGTCCGAGCAGTACTTC
once	TRBJ2-7	16	NA	TRBV7-2	CAGSQIRAGLPYEQYF	TGTGCCGGCAGCCAAATCCGGGCAGGGTTGCCCTACGAGCAGTACTTC
NA	TRBJ1-2	14	TRBD1	TRBV12-3/TRBV12-4	CATGGGLTGYGYTF	TGTGCCACGGGAGGGGGCTTGACTGGGTATGGCTACACCTTC
many	TRBJ2-4	15	NA	TRBV20-1	CSAPRMGGSWDIQYF	TGCAGTGCTCCGCGGATGGGGGGAAGTTGGGACATTCAGTACTTC
NA	TRBJ1-2	16	NA	TRBV6-1	CASREILTGPNYGNTF	TGTGCCAGCAGAGAAATCCTGACGGGACCTAACTATGGCAACACCTTC
many	TRBJ2-7	13	TRBD1	TRBV20-1	CSARDRQGYEQYF	TGCAGTGCTAGAGATAGACAGGGTTACGAGCAGTACTTC
NA	TRBJ2-5	18	TRBD2	TRBV7-9	CASSPGLAGASRQETQYF	TGTGCCAGCAGCCCGGGACTAGCGGGGGCCTCCCGACAAGAGACCCAGTACTTC
NA	TRBJ2-7	15	TRBD2	TRBV20-1	CSAKGLAGGQETRYF	TGCAGTGCTAAGGGACTAGCGGGGGGACAAGAGACCCGGTACTTC
NA	TRBJ2-2	19	NA	TRBV7-6	CASSRPPPGVSPNTGELFF	TGTGCCAGCAGCAGGCCCCCCCCAGGGGTCAGCCCGAACACCGGGGAGCTGTTTTTT
many	TRBJ2-3	19	TRBD2	TRBV20-1	CSARVWGIGGGALTDTQYF	TGCAGTGCTAGAGTGTGGGGGATCGGCGGGGGGGCCCTCACAGATACGCAGTATTTT
NA	TRBJ2-1	22	TRBD2	TRBV27	CASSPIIYLVASGGPSYNGQFF	TGTGCCAGCAGTCCCATTATCTATTTGGTGGCTAGCGGGGGGCCCTCCTACAATGGGCAGTTCTTC
NA	TRBJ2-2	15	NA	TRBV12-3/TRBV12-4	CASTQMYGNTGELFF	TGTGCCAGCACCCAAATGTATGGGAACACCGGGGAGCTGTTTTTT
few	TRBJ2-1	14	TRBD2	TRBV19	CASSASGGAGEQFF	TGTGCCAGTAGTGCAAGCGGGGGGGCTGGTGAGCAGTTCTTC
few	TRBJ2-7	14	TRBD1	TRBV27	CASSPTLQGHEQYF	TGTGCCAGCAGCCCTACTTTACAGGGGCACGAGCAGTACTTC
many	TRBJ2-1	15	TRBD2	TRBV6-4	CASSEGSGGRSEQFF	TGTGCCAGCAGTGAAGGTAGCGGGGGGCGGAGTGAGCAGTTCTTC
many	TRBJ1-1	13	TRBD1	TRBV7-2	CASSGQAGTEAFF	TGTGCCAGCAGCGGACAGGCCGGGACTGAAGCTTTCTTT
many	TRBJ2-1	16	TRBD2	TRBV24-1	CATSGGTGTSGGKRFF	TGTGCCACCAGTGGGGGGACCGGGACTAGCGGGGGGAAGCGGTTCTTC
many	TRBJ1-5	14	NA	TRBV7-2	CASSRPGSNQPQHF	TGTGCCAGCAGCCGACCAGGGAGTAATCAGCCCCAGCATTTT
NA	TRBJ2-3	15	NA	TRBV5-4	CASSHDMGSPDTQYF	TGTGCCAGCAGCCACGACATGGGGTCCCCAGATACGCAGTATTTT
few	TRBJ1-6	18	NA	TRBV24-1	CATSDAFGASSYNSPLHF	TGTGCCACCAGTGATGCGTTCGGGGCCAGCTCCTATAATTCACCCCTCCACTTT
NA	TRBJ2-3	12	NA	TRBV14	CASSQVPTTQYF	TGTGCCAGCAGCCAAGTGCCGACTACGCAGTATTTT
many	TRBJ1-2	14	NA	TRBV12-3/TRBV12-4	CASSLAAGDNGYTF	TGTGCCAGCAGTTTGGCTGCAGGGGATAATGGCTACACCTTC
many	TRBJ2-7	15	NA	TRBV5-5	CASSFRYRTDHEQYF	TGTGCCAGCAGCTTTCGTTATAGGACAGACCACGAGCAGTACTTC
many	TRBJ2-1	14	NA	TRBV7-2	CASSLIPLFEGSFF	TGTGCCAGCAGCTTAATCCCCTTATTCGAAGGTTCGTTCTTC
many	TRBJ1-1	15	TRBD1	TRBV12-3/TRBV12-4	CASSLGGQGASEAFF	TGTGCCAGCAGTTTAGGGGGACAGGGGGCGAGTGAAGCTTTCTTT
many	TRBJ2-7	15	TRBD2	TRBV4-3	CASSQDPGGGVEQYF	TGCGCCAGCAGCCAAGATCCCGGGGGGGGGGTTGAGCAGTACTTC
few	TRBJ1-6	15	TRBD1	TRBV2	CASIADRARNSPLHF	TGTGCCAGCATTGCGGACAGGGCGAGGAATTCACCCCTCCACTTT
few	TRBJ1-4	17	NA	TRBV2	CASSEAIPGRDAEKLFF	TGTGCCAGCAGTGAAGCGATTCCAGGGCGCGACGCCGAAAAACTGTTTTTT
many	TRBJ2-7	14	TRBD1	TRBV9	CASSGGDRADEQYF	TGTGCCAGCAGCGGAGGGGACAGGGCGGACGAGCAGTACTTC
few	TRBJ2-3	12	NA	TRBV4-1	CASSQDELTQYF	TGCGCCAGCAGCCAAGACGAGCTTACGCAGTATTTT
NA	TRBJ2-7	15	NA	TRBV7-2	CASSLSFTLTYEQYF	TGTGCCAGCAGTTTATCGTTTACCTTAACCTACGAGCAGTACTTC
many	TRBJ2-7	14	TRBD2	TRBV7-9	CASSPQPGGGEQYF	TGTGCCAGCAGCCCCCAACCCGGGGGGGGCGAGCAGTACTTC
few	TRBJ1-4	12	NA	TRBV6-5	CASSSHGEKLFF	TGTGCCAGCAGTTCCCATGGGGAAAAACTGTTTTTT
many	TRBJ1-1	13	NA	TRBV20-1	CSARVRADTEAFF	TGCAGTGCTAGAGTCAGGGCGGACACTGAAGCTTTCTTT
many	TRBJ2-1	14	TRBD1	TRBV10-2	CASSATGAYNEQFF	TGCGCCAGCAGTGCGACAGGGGCCTACAATGAGCAGTTCTTC
few	TRBJ1-1	13	NA	TRBV5-8	CASSLRGSTEAFF	TGTGCCAGCAGCTTGAGGGGGTCCACTGAAGCTTTCTTT
few	TRBJ1-6	16	TRBD1	TRBV7-9	CASSLASGQGNSPLHF	TGTGCCAGCAGCTTAGCTTCCGGACAGGGGAATTCACCCCTCCACTTT
NA	TRBJ2-7	14	TRBD2	TRBV10-2	CASSHSGGAYEQYF	TGCGCCAGCAGTCACTCGGGGGGGGCCTACGAGCAGTACTTC
NA	TRBJ2-7	15	NA	TRBV4-1	CASSQGTSGGFEQYF	TGCGCCAGCAGCCAAGGGACGTCTGGGGGGTTCGAGCAGTACTTC
few	TRBJ1-5	16	TRBD1	TRBV6-6	CASSSGRQGWNQPQHF	TGTGCCAGCAGTTCGGGGCGACAGGGTTGGAATCAGCCCCAGCATTTT
few	TRBJ2-7	16	TRBD2	TRBV7-2	CASSLDSGRTTYEQYF	TGTGCCAGCAGCTTAGATAGCGGGAGGACTACTTACGAGCAGTACTTC
few	TRBJ2-5	14	NA	TRBV11-3	CASSGGSNQETQYF	TGTGCCAGCAGCGGGGGCAGTAATCAAGAGACCCAGTACTTC
NA	TRBJ2-3	16	NA	TRBV6-2/TRBV6-3	CASRPRGQKSTDTQYF	TGTGCCAGCAGGCCGAGAGGACAGAAGTCCACAGATACGCAGTATTTT
many	TRBJ2-1	14	NA	TRBV4-1	CASSQDTGNNEQFF	TGCGCCAGCAGCCAAGACACCGGAAACAATGAGCAGTTCTTC
few	TRBJ2-7	13	NA	TRBV10-3	CAISESGGREQCF	TGTGCCATCAGTGAGTCGGGGGGCCGGGAGCAGTGCTTC
many	TRBJ2-5	12	NA	TRBV29-1	CSVVAEQETQYF	TGCAGCGTTGTGGCAGAGCAAGAGACCCAGTACTTC